The 30 T cell receptor beta chains in this list originate from one sample, sequenced in a study of T-cell memory formation after mild COVID-19. TCRdb analysed the 5' RACE reads with MiXCR anew, one entry per CDR3 protein. The sample carries some 340,000 distinct CDR3 sequences, over 10% recorded once. The specimen was PBMCs or a T cell subset sorted from them (not recorded which). These receptors originate from a young man who had mild COVID-19 (a few samples of this study predate the infection). Cell type and time point are not known.

The sample holds a few counts of this clonotype. V usage is TRBV4-1 and J usage is TRBJ2-5; possibly TRBD2 for D (5 bases). The V and J ends lost 8 bases and 5 bases respectively, with 15 bases between them. CDR1 is MGHRA and CDR2 is YSYEKL in the germline V gene. CDR3 length: 13 amino acids. The DNA of the CDR3 is TGCGCCAGCTCCCCGGAGTGGGAGGAGACCCAGTACTTC. This codes for CASSPEWEETQYF.

This clonotype was seen a few times. This sequence joins TRBV20-1 and TRBJ2-7, with D perhaps matching TRBD2 (6 bases). The V end lost 3 bases, the J end lost 0 bases, and 12 bases lay between the germline ends. Germline-derived CDR1 and CDR2 are DFQATT and SNEGSKA (reference sequence). The CDR3 length is 14 residues. The CDR3 bases are TGCAGTGCTAGGATCCGGGGGAGCTCCTACGAGCAGTACTTC. Its protein is CSARIRGSSYEQYF.

This clonotype was seen a handful of times. In nucleotides, the CDR3 is TGTGCCAGCAGCCCCGCCGACCACGTCAGCTACACCTTC. Translating it yields CASSPADHVSYTF. V gene TRBV7-2 combines with J gene TRBJ1-2; D is uncertain. The CDR3 is made up of 13 amino acids. Germline values: CDR1 SGHTA, CDR2 FQGNSA. Trimming removed 5 bases from V and 9 bases from J, with 16 bases in between.

The chain uses TRBV5-1 and TRBJ2-7; possible D gene TRBD2, 7 bases. Germline CDR1 is SGHRS and CDR2 is YFSETQ. The CDR3 consists of 15 residues. V was trimmed by 0 bases and J by 4 bases, leaving 14 bases between them. The CDR3 spells CASSLGGGALYEQYV. In DNA form, the CDR3 reads TGCGCCAGCAGCTTGGGCGGGGGCGCGTTGTACGAGCAGTACGTC.

The gene calls are TRBV29-1 and TRBJ2-6; D is unclear. The CDR3 extends over 15 amino acids. Germline V CDR1 and CDR2: SQVTM, ANQGSEA. The V and J ends lost 6 bases and 4 bases respectively, with 16 bases between them. CDR3 region: CSVRGTAPGANVLTF. In DNA form, the CDR3 reads TGCAGCGTCCGAGGTACGGCTCCCGGGGCCAACGTCCTGACTTTC.

This clonotype was counted a few times. V is TRBV15 and J is TRBJ1-1, with D maybe TRBD1 (6 bases). Trimming removed 1 base at V and 1 base at J, with 13 bases between. Germline V gene sequence: CDR1 LNHNV, CDR2 YYDKDF (reference sequence). The CDR3 is 16 amino acids. This CDR3 is CATSRGGGPWNTEAFF. The CDR3, as DNA: TGTGCCACCAGCAGAGGTGGGGGGCCGTGGAACACTGAAGCTTTCTTT.

The gene calls are TRBV5-1 and TRBJ2-2, with 7 bases fitting TRBD1. Germline CDR1 SGHRS, CDR2 YFSETQ. The CDR3 runs 13 residues. J was trimmed by 6 bases and V by 4 bases; bases with no gene match: 3. CDR3 region: CASSTTGPGELFF. The DNA for the CDR3 is TGCGCCAGCAGCACGACAGGGCCCGGGGAGCTGTTTTTT.

This clonotype was observed a handful of times. The V and J genes are TRBV6-1 and TRBJ2-7; the match to TRBD1 covers 7 bases. This CDR3 is 14 amino acids long. From germline, CDR1 is MNHNS and CDR2 SASEGT. The J segment lost 0 bases and the V segment lost 8 bases, leaving 7 bases of the junction unmatched. The CDR3 reads CASSGTVSSYEQYV. In nucleotides, the CDR3 is TGTGCCAGCTCCGGGACAGTGAGCTCCTACGAGCAGTACGTC.

This clonotype was detected a few times. The CDR3 nucleotides are TGTGCCAGCAGCACAGTCGGCAGCGAAGAGACCCAGTACTTC. It codes for CASSTVGSEETQYF. This sequence joins TRBV7-2 and TRBJ2-5; D is unclear. V lost 5 bases and J 3 bases, leaving 13 bases between the germline ends. The CDR3 consists of 14 residues. CDR1 is SGHTA, CDR2 FQGNSA, per germline.

This clonotype turned up a few times. The chain joins TRBV6-5 to TRBJ2-7; D may be TRBD1 or TRBD2 (5 bases each). Looked up from germline, CDR1 is MNHEY and CDR2 is SVGAGI. This CDR3 region has 15 residues. V lost 0 bases, J lost 3 bases, and 12 bases lay in between. The CDR3 DNA reads as TGTGCCAGCAGTTACTCTTCGGGACGGAGCTACGAGCAGTACTTC. It is translated as CASSYSSGRSYEQYF.

Ten or more counts support this clonotype. The chain is built from TRBV4-1 and TRBJ2-3, with D maybe TRBD1 (6 bases). The CDR3 is made up of 15 amino acids. Germline V CDR1 and CDR2: MGHRA, YSYEKL. V dropped 0 bases and J dropped 4 bases, with 11 bases sitting between them. The CDR3 reads CASSQEVTGPDTQYF. DNA for the CDR3: TGCGCCAGCAGCCAAGAGGTAACAGGGCCAGATACGCAGTATTTT.

This clonotype was recorded at least ten times. V usage is TRBV4-3 and J usage is TRBJ2-3, with D possibly TRBD2 on 6 matching bases. This CDR3 contains 24 residues. CDR1 is LGHNA, CDR2 YSLEER, per germline. V lost 0 bases, J lost 1 base, and 35 bases lay in between. The CDR3 is CASSQDWGSGGELEWKGGTDTQYF. In DNA, the CDR3 is TGCGCCAGCAGCCAAGATTGGGGTAGTGGCGGGGAGTTGGAGTGGAAAGGAGGCACAGATACGCAGTATTTT.

This clonotype was seen more than once but under ten times. CDR3 residues: CASSVAAYQPQHF. The CDR3 DNA reads as TGTGCCAGCAGCGTAGCGGCTTATCAGCCCCAGCATTTT. The chain joins TRBV9 to TRBJ1-5; D is unclear. Trimming removed 0 bases from V and 5 bases from J, with 6 bases in between. Germline V gives CDR1 SGDLS, CDR2 YYNGEE. This CDR3 is built from 13 residues.

The chain links TRBV20-1 to TRBJ1-2, with 7 bases identical to TRBD1. Germline V CDR1 and CDR2: DFQATT, SNEGSKA (reference sequence). This CDR3 is 12 amino acids long. V gave up 5 bases and J gave up 4 bases; unmatched junction bases: 4. CDR3 nucleotides: TGCAGTGCTTCCTGGACAGGCTATGGCTACACCTTC. Translating gives CSASWTGYGYTF.

This clonotype was seen repeatedly, ten times or more. The chain carries TRBV29-1 and TRBJ2-7, with 7 positions matching TRBD1. J gave up 6 bases and V 5 bases, and 13 bases lay outside the gene matches. The CDR3 has 14 amino acids. CDR1 and CDR2 (germline): SQVTM, ANQGSEA. The CDR3 bases are TGCAGCGTTATCGCCGGGACAGTGGCAGGCGAGCAGTACTTC. This gives the protein CSVIAGTVAGEQYF.

CDR3 sequence (DNA): TGTGCCAGCAGGAGAAGCAATAATTCACCCCTCCACTTT. This gives the protein CASRRSNNSPLHF. The chain carries TRBV2 and TRBJ1-6; D is unresolved. V lost 6 bases, J lost 5 bases, and 8 bases lay in between. The CDR3 has 13 residues. Per the germline V gene, CDR1 is SNHLY and CDR2 is FYNNEI.

This clonotype turned up a few times. The chain employs TRBV12-3 or TRBV12-4 and TRBJ1-2; D is undetermined. The CDR3 is 13 residues long. With 2 bases removed from V and 8 bases from J, the gap between germline ends came to 12 bases. The CDR3 DNA reads as TGTGCCAGCAGTTTAAATCAGCCCGGGGGCTACACCTTC. Translation gives CASSLNQPGGYTF.

This sequence joins TRBV7-2 and TRBJ2-1; 12 nucleotides match TRBD2. This CDR3 region has 22 residues. Germline V gene data show CDR1 as SGHTA and CDR2 as FQGNSA. V shed 5 bases and J 10 bases; nucleotides not matched to a gene: 30. The DNA for the CDR3 is TGTGCCAGCAGCCCTAAGCGGGACACCATCCTAGCGGGGGGGCCCGGGCTCGGGGAGCAGTTCTTC. It yields the protein CASSPKRDTILAGGPGLGEQFF.

The chain employs TRBV7-9 and TRBJ1-2; D is unclear. Germline CDR1 and CDR2: SEHNR and FQNEAQ (reference sequence). Deletions cut 1 base from V and 4 bases from J, with 16 bases between. The CDR3 spans 16 residues. The CDR3 coding sequence is TGTGCCAGCAGCTTAGGCCGCGGGGTCTTTAGCTATGGCTACACCTTC. This sequence encodes CASSLGRGVFSYGYTF.

The chain combines TRBV12-3 or TRBV12-4 with TRBJ2-5; possible D gene TRBD1, 5 bases. Trimming shortened V by 6 bases and J by 1 base, and 15 bases separated the two germline ends. This CDR3 contains 15 residues. The CDR3 loop is CASRDSDRSQETQYF. Here the CDR3 DNA reads TGTGCCAGCAGAGACAGCGATAGATCCCAAGAGACCCAGTACTTC.

In this sample, this clonotype turned up many times. This sequence joins TRBV12-3 or TRBV12-4 and TRBJ2-3; 8 nucleotides agree with TRBD2. V lost 8 bases, J lost 3 bases, and 10 bases stayed unmatched. The CDR3 totals 15 residues. In DNA, the CDR3 is TGTGCCAGCCTACCCACTAGCGGTTCGACAGATACGCAGTATTTT. It yields the protein CASLPTSGSTDTQYF.

This sequence joins TRBV7-9 and TRBJ2-1; 9 nucleotides match TRBD1. There are 15 residues in the CDR3. Per germline, CDR1 SEHNR and CDR2 FQNEAQ (reference sequence). Trimming at V came to 6 bases and at J to 2 bases, leaving 5 bases not matched to a gene. The CDR3 sequence is CASSYGTGPYNEQFF. DNA for the CDR3: TGTGCCAGCAGTTATGGGACAGGGCCCTACAATGAGCAGTTCTTC. Using reference TRBV7-9 and TRBJ2-1 for the parts outside the CDR3, the full variable domain is DTGVSQNPRHKITKRGQNVTFRCDPISEHNRLYWYRQTLGQGPEFLTYFQNEAQLEKSRLLSDRFSAERPKGSFSTLEIQRTEQGDSAMYLCASSYGTGPYNEQFFGPGTRLTVL.

The V call is TRBV7-2, the J call TRBJ1-6; D perhaps matches TRBD1 (6 bases). With 1 base removed from V and 8 bases from J, the gap between germline ends came to 9 bases. This CDR3 spans 14 amino acids. Germline V CDR1 and CDR2: SGHTA, FQGNSA. Here the CDR3 reads CASSLEPGDSPLHF. CDR3 coding DNA: TGTGCCAGCAGCTTAGAGCCAGGGGATTCACCCCTCCACTTT.

The chain is built from TRBV21-1 and TRBJ2-7. TRBV21-1 is flagged as a pseudogene. The CDR3 extends over 15 amino acids. In DNA form, the CDR3 reads TGTGCCAGGGACGCTTCGGATCCCTTAACCTACGAGCAGTACGTC. As protein: CARDASDPLTYEQYV.

This clonotype was detected a few times. The CDR3 loop reads CASSYGGLKQYF. The CDR3 DNA is TGTGCCAGCAGTTACGGGGGCCTGAAGCAGTACTTC. The chain recombines TRBV6-5 with TRBJ2-7, with D possibly matching TRBD1 (6 bases). Per germline, CDR1 MNHEY and CDR2 SVGAGI. Trimming removed 2 bases from V and 8 bases from J, with 10 bases in between. This CDR3 has 12 residues.

This clonotype was observed a handful of times. This chain joins TRBV5-4 and TRBJ1-1; TRBD1 might be the D (5 bases). This CDR3 contains 15 residues. V was trimmed by 0 bases and J by 10 bases, leaving 19 bases between them. Germline CDR1 reads SGHNT; CDR2 reads YYREEE (reference sequence). The CDR3 spells CASSLAGTLSTAAFF. The CDR3 region has the DNA TGTGCCAGCAGCTTGGCGGGGACCTTGAGCACAGCAGCTTTCTTT. Complete variable domain (other parts from reference TRBV5-4 and TRBJ1-1): ETGVTQSPTHLIKTRGQQVTLRCSSQSGHNTVSWYQQALGQGPQFIFQYYREEENGRGNFPPRFSGLQFPNYSSELNVNALELDDSALYLCASSLAGTLSTAAFFGQGTRLTVV.

The CDR3 DNA is TGTGCCAGCAGTCCGAACTTTGGGGGTGAAAAACTGTTTTTT. This translates into CASSPNFGGEKLFF. The chain couples TRBV27 to TRBJ1-4; D possibly corresponds to TRBD1 (5 bases). This CDR3 contains 14 residues. V was shortened by 5 bases and J by 7 bases, with 14 bases between the two germline ends. Germline lookup yields CDR1 MNHEY and CDR2 SMNVEV (reference sequence).

This clonotype was counted at least ten times. This rearrangement joins TRBV4-1 to TRBJ2-7; D is undetermined. The CDR3 is made up of 14 amino acids. Germline-derived CDR1 and CDR2 are MGHRA and YSYEKL. V lost 1 base to trimming and J lost 2 bases, with 9 bases between them. For the CDR3, the DNA is TGCGCCAGCAGCCAAGCGAGTCGAACCTACGAGCAGTACTTC. It is translated as CASSQASRTYEQYF.

In its sample, this clonotype was seen a few times. This chain joins TRBV5-1 and TRBJ2-2; D ambiguous. The CDR3 has 14 amino acids. The V gene's germline CDR1 is SGHRS and CDR2 YFSETQ. Trimming pared 7 bases from V and 3 bases from J, leaving 13 bases between. The CDR3 sequence is CASSLPSDTGELFF. CDR3 bases: TGCGCCAGCTCCCTTCCCTCGGACACCGGGGAGCTGTTTTTT.

This clonotype was observed at least ten times. The chain couples TRBV5-1 to TRBJ1-6; TRBD1 might be the D (5 bases). V shed 3 bases and J shed 5 bases, with 12 bases lying between them. Germline CDR1 SGHRS, CDR2 YFSETQ. The CDR3 is made up of 15 amino acids. The CDR3 DNA reads TGCGCCAGCAGCTCCCGACAGAGAGATAATTCACCCCTCCACTTT. It specifies CASSSRQRDNSPLHF.